This T cell receptor beta chain comes out of a study of molecular identifiers for immune sequencing clone quantification (dated by TCRdb to 2016 to 2019). Regarding the research as a whole: In a replicate experiment, RNA from around 20,000 or 100,000 naive CD8 T cells was split into five aliquots, four of which were sequenced. CD8 T cells were used in a methods study to benchmark molecular-identifier clustering-based TCR repertoire sequencing (MIDCIRS) and TCR RNA copy counting. Study-wide findings and limitations: Identical TCR molecules sharing a barcode could cause highly expanded clone sizes to be underestimated. In CMV-specific effector cells, clones with more than 20 RNA copies contained over 99% of molecules, whereas in naive cells such clones contained under 1% of molecules. Modeling indicated about 3.1 TCR RNA copies recovered per cell, compared with 7.5 to 10 by digital PCR, which implies a capture efficiency of approximately 31%. A single cell's worth of spiked-in Jurkat TCR RNA was reported detectable even among approximately 930,000 naive CD8 T cells. Naive libraries contained spiked-in Jurkat TCR RNA (roughly 10 copies' worth), which is not part of the donor repertoire. When barcode sub-clustering was left out, chimeric consensus sequences inflated TCR diversity, with chimeras reaching as high as 47%.

From the cysteine up to the phenylalanine, the CDR3 has a length of 12 residues. The DNA shown is the 36-base CDR3, in frame from base 1. CDR1 and CDR2, looked up from the germline V gene, are MGHDK and SYGVNS. V gives up 6 bases and J gives up 6 bases, and the segment between their germline ends measures 10 bases. Libraries of naive CD8 T cells were built from approximately 20,000 to 1,000,000 sorted cells, with 10%, 30% or 50% of the purified RNA used. Naive CD8 T cells, defined as CD8+CD4-CCR7+CD45RA+, were FACS-sorted into RLT Plus buffer on a BD FACSAria II. Nine to eleven TCR copies' worth of Jurkat RNA were spiked into about 20,000-1,000,000 naive CD8 T cell samples to test detection sensitivity. Enrichment of CD8 T cells was performed with RosetteSep CD8+ T Cell Enrichment Cocktail and Ficoll-Paque, after which ACK red cell lysis was carried out. This clonotype was observed at least ten times. The clone's antigen remains unknown. Base qualities were left out, and no much larger clone turns up one base away.

Library generation was performed with PCR. Sequenced on an Illumina HiSeq 4000. Bulk TCR libraries were prepared as previously described, using TCR primers listed in Table S5. Purification of total RNA was performed with the Qiagen AllPrep DNA/RNA kit. Before analysis, reads from multiple sequencing runs of the same library were pooled. The study's own analysis went as follows. Only reads with exact TCR constant sequence were kept, trimmed to 150 nt, and grouped by their 12-nt molecular barcodes. Within each barcode group, reads were sub-clustered at a 15% Levenshtein threshold, and quality-weighted consensus sequences were built per RNA molecule. Non-functional sequences were filtered out, along with any lower-count sequence sitting one edit away from another sequence. Based on fitting two negative binomial distributions, any barcode sub-cluster with under 20% of the maximum read count was discarded. Through fastp at Q25 and MiXCR, TCRdb rebuilt clones from the public reads, retaining in-frame beta chains. Entries are consolidated by CDR3 protein sequence, retaining the most common genes and DNA. Here the V and J calls rest on TCRdb's processing, not on the authors' analysis. The sample table contains 35,000 to 45,000 distinct CDR3 sequences; only one count was recorded for about 20% of them. More than 0.9% of the sample is taken by the ten largest.

The origin of this receptor is a human donor in good health. Some libraries in this study had Jurkat cell RNA spiked in. Sequencing was done on a sample of naive CD8+ T cells from blood, with Jurkat cell RNA spiked in. This specimen's cell subset or site label, per the study, means: FACS-sorted CD8+CD4-CCR7+CD45RA+ naive T cells. This chain joins TRBV25-1 to TRBJ2-3; no D gene is confidently identified. The CDR3 region has the sequence CASRPHADTQYF. The DNA sequence follows: TGTGCCAGCAGGCCACATGCCGATACGCAGTATTTT.